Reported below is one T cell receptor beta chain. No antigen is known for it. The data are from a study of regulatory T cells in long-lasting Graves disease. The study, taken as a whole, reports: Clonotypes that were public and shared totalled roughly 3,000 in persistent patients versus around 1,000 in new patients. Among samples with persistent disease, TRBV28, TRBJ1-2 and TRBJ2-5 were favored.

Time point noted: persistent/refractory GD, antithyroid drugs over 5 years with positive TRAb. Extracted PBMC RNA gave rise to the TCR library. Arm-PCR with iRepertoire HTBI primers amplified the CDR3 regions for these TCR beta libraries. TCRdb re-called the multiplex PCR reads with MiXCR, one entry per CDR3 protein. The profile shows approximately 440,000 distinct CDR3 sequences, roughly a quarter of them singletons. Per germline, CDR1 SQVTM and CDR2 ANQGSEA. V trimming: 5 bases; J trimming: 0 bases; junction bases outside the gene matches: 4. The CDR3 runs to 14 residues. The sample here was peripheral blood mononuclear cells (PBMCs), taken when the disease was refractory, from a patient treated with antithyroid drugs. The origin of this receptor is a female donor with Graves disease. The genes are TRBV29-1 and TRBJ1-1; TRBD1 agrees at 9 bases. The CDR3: CSVLGQGLNTEAFF. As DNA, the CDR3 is TGCAGCGTTCTAGGACAGGGGCTGAACACTGAAGCTTTCTTT.